The rows below give T cell receptor beta chains drawn from one sample of a study of CD8 T cells in ankylosing spondylitis. TCRdb reprocessed the 5' RACE reads with MiXCR, giving one entry per CDR3 protein. Of 300,000 to 350,000 distinct CDR3 sequences listed, less than 25% are singletons. The sample comprised blood, either unsorted or a sorted T cell fraction (not recorded which). The source of these receptors is a female donor with ankylosing spondylitis or in good health (not recorded which). Each CDR3 is given with its conserved first and last residue. Each record gives: V gene, clone size, CDR3 length, J gene, D gene, CDR3 DNA, CDR3 protein. A D gene is named only where the DNA matches it firmly. Clone size is not always given. Where it is, it says once, few, many or a class for expanded clones.

>TRBV20-1|.|14|TRBJ2-1|TRBD2
TGCAGTGCCGGCGCCGGACTAGCGACCAATGAGCAGTTCTTC
CSAGAGLATNEQFF
>TRBV12-3/TRBV12-4|.|18|TRBJ1-5|TRBD1
TGTGCCAGCAGCTTGGGGGGAGGGGGCGCGTATAGCAATCAGCCCCAGCATTTT
CASSLGGGGAYSNQPQHF
>TRBV7-2|.|15|TRBJ2-6|.
TGTGCCAGCAGCTTAGAAATCTCTGGGGCCAACGTCCTGACTTTC
CASSLEISGANVLTF
>TRBV9|.|15|TRBJ2-7|.
TGTGCCAGCAGCGTAGGTAGTGATGTGGGTTACGAGCAGTACTTC
CASSVGSDVGYEQYF
>TRBV12-3/TRBV12-4|.|14|TRBJ2-3|.
TGTGCCAGCACCCTAAGGGGGTTCACAGATACGCAGTATTTT
CASTLRGFTDTQYF
>TRBV7-9|few|15|TRBJ1-1|.
TGTGCCAGCAGCGTGGAGGGATCGCTGAACACTGAAGCTTTCTTT
CASSVEGSLNTEAFF
>TRBV7-6|few|15|TRBJ2-3|.
TGTGCCAGCAGCTCTAGGAGGACGTACACAGATACGCAGTATTTT
CASSSRRTYTDTQYF
>TRBV6-5|few|14|TRBJ1-3|.
TGTGCCAGCAGTTCGGGAGTGAGGGGAAACACCATATATTTT
CASSSGVRGNTIYF
>TRBV4-3|.|13|TRBJ2-1|.
TGCGCCAGCAGCCAAGTTTTACTAGCTGAGCAGTTCTTC
CASSQVLLAEQFF
>TRBV12-3/TRBV12-4|many|13|TRBJ1-1|.
TGTGCCAGCACCACCCGTGCGGGGACTGAAGCTTTCTTT
CASTTRAGTEAFF
>TRBV3-1|.|13|TRBJ2-3|.
TGTGCCAGCAGCCAACCTCGGGTAGATACGCAGTATTTT
CASSQPRVDTQYF
>TRBV20-1|many|11|TRBJ2-7|.
TGCAGTGCGGCTAGCTCCTACGAGCAGTACTTC
CSAASSYEQYF
>TRBV7-9|.|15|TRBJ1-4|TRBD1
TGTGCCAGCAGCTCCTCCGGGACAGGGACACGAAAACTGTTTTTT
CASSSSGTGTRKLFF
>TRBV25-1|.|17|TRBJ2-1|.
TGTGCCAGCAGTGAACTCTTCGCGGTTGATACCTACAATGAGCAGTTCTTC
CASSELFAVDTYNEQFF
>TRBV5-4|.|14|TRBJ2-2|.
TGTGCCAGCAGCTTGGCCGCGTACACCGGGGAGCTGTTTTTT
CASSLAAYTGELFF
>TRBV18|few|17|TRBJ1-1|TRBD1
TGTGCCAGCTCACCGGAAGGGACAGGGGTCGCTAACACTGAAGCTTTCTTT
CASSPEGTGVANTEAFF
>TRBV6-1|.|15|TRBJ2-5|.
TGTGCCAGCCGGGGCAGGGGGGATAACCAAGAGACCCAGTACTTC
CASRGRGDNQETQYF
>TRBV7-2|few|15|TRBJ2-3|.
TGTGCCAGCATCCCAGTAGGTACCTCCACAGATACGCAGTATTTT
CASIPVGTSTDTQYF
>TRBV20-1|.|14|TRBJ2-7|TRBD2
TGCAGTGCTACCCGACTAGCGGACCCCTACGAGCAGTACTTC
CSATRLADPYEQYF
>TRBV20-1|few|17|TRBJ2-7|TRBD1
TGCAGTGCTCCGACCCTCGAACCGGGACAGGGAACCTACGAGCAGTACTTC
CSAPTLEPGQGTYEQYF
>TRBV7-2|few|15|TRBJ2-7|TRBD2
TGTGCCAGCAGCTGGCGAACGGGACTAGCTTACGAGCAGTACTTC
CASSWRTGLAYEQYF
>TRBV6-1|many|14|TRBJ2-3|.
TGTGCCAGCATTCCAGTAAGGAGCGGACATACGCAGTATTTT
CASIPVRSGHTQYF
>TRBV2|many|14|TRBJ2-7|TRBD1
TGTGCCAGCAGCGATAGGACAGGGGCTTACGAGCAGTACTTC
CASSDRTGAYEQYF
>TRBV2|.|15|TRBJ2-1|.
TGTGCCAGCAAGAGTGACAGGACAACCTACAATGAGCAGTTCTTC
CASKSDRTTYNEQFF
>TRBV9|.|15|TRBJ2-7|TRBD1
TGTGCCAGCAGCGAACAGGGGGCCCTGAACTACGAGCAGTACTTC
CASSEQGALNYEQYF
>TRBV25-1|.|15|TRBJ2-6|.
TGTGCCAGCGCTAAGCGGGCCTCTGGGGCCAACGTCCTGACTTTC
CASAKRASGANVLTF
>TRBV20-1|once|12|TRBJ1-4|.
TGCAGTTCCCCCGCGGGAGGCGAAAAACTGTTTTTT
CSSPAGGEKLFF
>TRBV5-1|few|13|TRBJ1-2|TRBD1
TGCGCCAGCAGTCCCGACAGGGATGGCGGCTACACCTTC
CASSPDRDGGYTF
>TRBV6-1|once|14|TRBJ2-7|TRBD1
TGTGCCAGCAGTAGCAGCAGGGGGCGCAGGGAGCAGTACTTC
CASSSSRGRREQYF
>TRBV12-3/TRBV12-4|many|13|TRBJ2-7|.
TGTGCCAGCAGTTTAGCGGGCGCCTACGAGCAGTACTTC
CASSLAGAYEQYF
>TRBV7-9|few|12|TRBJ2-1|.
TGTGCCAGCAGCTTGAATGTGGGAGAGCAGTTCTTC
CASSLNVGEQFF
>TRBV19|few|13|TRBJ2-7|TRBD1
TGTGCCAGTAAAGGACAGGGAGATTACGAGCAGTACTTC
CASKGQGDYEQYF
>TRBV2|once|16|TRBJ2-1|TRBD2
TGTGCCAGCAGTCCTGGACTAGCGGGAAGACGGGATGAGCAGTTCTTC
CASSPGLAGRRDEQFF
>TRBV4-3|few|15|TRBJ2-7|TRBD1
TGCGCCAGCAGCCTTGGGACAGCCGCCACCTACGAGCAGTACTTC
CASSLGTAATYEQYF
>TRBV5-1|.|17|TRBJ1-1|TRBD1
TGCGCCAGCAGCTTGTCCAACCCGGGACAGGGACTCTCTGAAGCTTTCTTT
CASSLSNPGQGLSEAFF
>TRBV12-3/TRBV12-4|few|15|TRBJ2-3|.
TGTGCCAGCAGTTTAAGGGGAACTTTCACAGATACGCAGTATTTT
CASSLRGTFTDTQYF
>TRBV5-1|.|12|TRBJ1-2|.
TGCGCCAGCAGACGGGGCGAGGATGGCTACACCTTC
CASRRGEDGYTF
>TRBV4-3|.|14|TRBJ1-6|TRBD1
TGCGCCAGCAGCCTGGGACAGGGCTTGACTCCCCTCCACTTT
CASSLGQGLTPLHF
>TRBV6-1|.|13|TRBJ2-5|.
TGTGCCAGCCTGAGACAGATCCAAGAGACCCAGTACTTC
CASLRQIQETQYF
>TRBV27|.|14|TRBJ2-1|.
TGTGCCACCACCCGGACAACCGGTGAGAATGAGCAGTTCTTC
CATTRTTGENEQFF
>TRBV24-1|few|15|TRBJ2-3|.
TGTGCCACCAGTCGTCCGGACTACCCCGTGGATACGCAGTATTTT
CATSRPDYPVDTQYF
>TRBV20-1|many|12|TRBJ2-7|.
TGCAGTGCTAGGGTGATAACCTACGAGCAGTACTTC
CSARVITYEQYF
>TRBV28|many|13|TRBJ2-3|.
TGTGCCAGCAGTTTAGACTTCACAGATACGCAGTATTTT
CASSLDFTDTQYF
>TRBV7-2|few|17|TRBJ2-3|TRBD1
TGTGCCAGCAGCTTAGCCCCCTCCGGGACAGGGAAGGATACGCAGTATTTT
CASSLAPSGTGKDTQYF